Following are 22 T cell receptor beta chains from one sample sequenced in a study of blood T cell repertoires in COVID-19. TCRdb's copy holds only in-frame clones and misses some; the assay was immunoSEQ multiplex PCR. The profile shows 150,000 or so clones, more than 70% of them singletons. The sequenced material came from peripheral blood. Every receptor here comes from a woman aged 55-70 years with acute or convalescent COVID-19.

On this clone itself: Within the sample, other DNA sequences also encode this same CDR3. The gene calls are TRBV29-1 and TRBJ2-7; 7 nucleotides match TRBD1. Trimming at V came to 1 base and at J to 2 bases, leaving 2 bases not matched to a gene. Germline lookup yields CDR1 SQVTM and CDR2 ANQGSEA. This CDR3 has 13 residues. CDR3 residues: CSVEGQGAYEQYF. CDR3 bases: TGCAGCGTTGAAGGTCAGGGGGCCTACGAGCAGTACTTC.

The chain combines TRBV2 with TRBJ1-6, with 10 bases that match TRBD1. This CDR3 has 15 residues. J was trimmed by 9 bases and V by 7 bases; bases with no gene match: 9. CDR1 is SNHLY, CDR2 FYNNEI, per germline. CDR3 in DNA: TGTGCCAGCAACCCCGCTCGGACAGGGGGTTCACCCCTCCACTTT. It is translated as CASNPARTGGSPLHF.

This chain links TRBV5-1 with TRBJ1-4, with D hard to call. V was cut by 4 bases and J by 7 bases, with 14 bases left in between. Per germline, CDR1 SGHRS and CDR2 YFSETQ. The CDR3 loop spans 14 amino acids. CDR3: CASSPGVRGEKLFF. CDR3 DNA sequence: TGCGCCAGCAGCCCAGGCGTCCGGGGTGAAAAACTGTTTTTT. Full variable domain (outside the CDR3, taken from reference TRBV5-1 and TRBJ1-4): KAGVTQTPRYLIKTRGQQVTLSCSPISGHRSVSWYQQTPGQGLQFLFEYFSETQRNKGNFPGRFSGRQFSNSRSEMNVSTLELGDSALYLCASSPGVRGEKLFFGSGTQLSVL.

The rearrangement joins TRBV6-5 to TRBJ1-1, with TRBD1 matching 10 bases. V lost 6 bases and J lost 3; bases outside the gene matches: 4. Germline V lookup: CDR1 MNHEY, CDR2 SVGAGI. The CDR3 is 14 amino acids. As DNA, the CDR3 is TGTGCCAGCAGCGAGGACAGGGGGGACACTGAAGCTTTCTTT. Translation gives CASSEDRGDTEAFF.

The rearrangement joins TRBV7-9 to TRBJ1-2; perhaps TRBD1 as D (6 bases). Germline CDR1 is SEHNR and CDR2 is FQNEAQ (reference sequence). Trimming cost V 1 base and J 7 bases, with 10 bases left between them. The CDR3 is made up of 13 amino acids. In nucleotides, the CDR3 is TGTGCCAGCAGCTTAGAGGCCAGGGGTGGCTACACCTTC. Its protein is CASSLEARGGYTF.

The V gene is TRBV4-1, the J gene TRBJ2-3; D gene uncertain. This CDR3 spans 15 amino acids. With 4 bases removed from V and 0 bases from J, the gap between germline ends came to 11 bases. In germline, CDR1 is MGHRA, CDR2 YSYEKL. Here the CDR3 reads CASSPRSTSTDTQYF. The CDR3 region has the DNA TGCGCCAGCAGCCCCCGGTCTACGAGCACAGATACGCAGTATTTT.

Here the CDR3 DNA reads TGTGCCACCAGTGACCCGAGGGGCACAGATACGCAGTATTTT. Protein product: CATSDPRGTDTQYF. The genes are TRBV24-1 and TRBJ2-3; a possible D gene is TRBD2 (5 bases). CDR3 length: 14 residues. The ends were cut back, 4 bases at V and 1 base at J, with 8 bases in the middle. The V gene's germline CDR1 is KGHDR and CDR2 SFDVKD.

The chain uses TRBV28 and TRBJ2-2; TRBD2 matches 7 bases. The CDR3 spans 16 residues. With 2 bases clipped from V and 7 bases from J, the junction kept 10 bases outside the gene matches. Germline values: CDR1 MDHEN, CDR2 SYDVKM. The DNA for the CDR3 is TGTGCCAGCAGTTTAGCGGGAGAAGGGACGGGCGGGGAGCTGTTTTTT. Encoded protein: CASSLAGEGTGGELFF. The full variable domain, rest sourced from reference TRBV28 and TRBJ2-2, is DVKVTQSSRYLVKRTGEKVFLECVQDMDHENMFWYRQDPGLGLRLIYFSYDVKMKEKGDIPEGYSVSREKKERFSLILESASTNQTSMYLCASSLAGEGTGGELFFGEGSRLTVL.

V and J are TRBV30 and TRBJ1-1, with D possibly being TRBD1 (6 bases). Trimming shortened V by 1 base and J by 4 bases, and 10 bases separated the two germline ends. The CDR3 totals 13 residues. Per germline, CDR1 GTSNPN and CDR2 SVGIG (reference sequence). The CDR3 DNA is TGTGCCTGGAGTGCAACAGGGACCACTGAAGCTTTCTTT. Protein: CAWSATGTTEAFF. The variable domain in full, completed from reference TRBV30 and TRBJ1-1, reads SQTIHQWPATLVQPVGSPLSLECTVEGTSNPNLYWYRQAAGRGLQLLFYSVGIGQISSEVPQNLSASRPQDRQFILSSKKLLLSDSGFYLCAWSATGTTEAFFGQGTRLTVV.

This chain links TRBV19 with TRBJ1-6, with D perhaps TRBD1 (5 bases). Trimming shortened V by 3 bases and J by 0 bases, and 12 bases separated the two germline ends. This CDR3 region has 17 residues. Germline lookup yields CDR1 LNHDA and CDR2 SQIVND (reference sequence). CDR3 amino acids: CASSIQGLSSYNSPLHF. DNA of the CDR3: TGTGCCAGTAGTATCCAGGGTCTAAGCTCCTATAATTCACCCCTCCACTTT.

The genes are TRBV4-2 and TRBJ2-2, with unresolved D. CDR1 and CDR2 from the germline V gene are LGHNA and YNFKEQ. The V end was cut by 4 bases, the J end by 0 bases, with 15 bases between. The CDR3 loop spans 17 amino acids. CDR3 sequence reads: CASSLLNVGANTGELFF. The CDR3 DNA is TGTGCCAGCAGCCTTTTAAACGTAGGAGCGAACACCGGGGAGCTGTTTTTT.

J is TRBJ2-1 and V is TRBV24-1; D unclear. Germline V gives CDR1 KGHDR, CDR2 SFDVKD. The V gene lost 8 bases and the J gene lost 0 bases, with 13 bases spanning the gap. This CDR3 is built from 15 residues. The CDR3 loop reads CATIRVTSSYNEQFF. The CDR3 coding sequence is TGTGCCACCATTCGTGTAACGAGCTCCTACAATGAGCAGTTCTTC.

The sample holds one count of this clone. J is TRBJ2-1 and V is TRBV7-2, with 13 positions matching TRBD2. The V gene end was trimmed by 2 bases and the J gene end by 3 bases; junction bases not matched to a gene: 4. Germline CDR1 and CDR2: SGHTA and FQGNSA. The CDR3 runs to 17 residues. The CDR3: CASSLTSGGAHYNEQFF. The CDR3, as DNA: TGTGCCAGCAGCTTAACTAGCGGGGGGGCCCACTACAATGAGCAGTTCTTC.

The chain recombines TRBV11-3 with TRBJ2-7, with D possibly matching TRBD1 (5 bases). Germline CDR1 SGHNT, CDR2 YENEEA. The CDR3 consists of 19 residues. V lost 0 bases and J 0 bases, leaving 21 bases between the germline ends. Here the CDR3 reads CASSLDMAGISKSSYEQYF. DNA of the CDR3: TGTGCCAGCAGCTTAGATATGGCAGGGATCTCAAAAAGCTCCTACGAGCAGTACTTC. The entire variable domain, with the rest obtained from reference TRBV11-3 and TRBJ2-7, is as follows: EAGVVQSPRYKIIEKKQPVAFWCNPISGHNTLYWYLQNLGQGPELLIRYENEEAVDDSQLPKDRFSAERLKGVDSTLKIQPAELGDSAVYLCASSLDMAGISKSSYEQYFGPGTRLTVT.

This sequence joins TRBV28 and TRBJ2-1, with 7 bases lining up with TRBD2. Germline V gene sequence: CDR1 MDHEN, CDR2 SYDVKM. The CDR3 has 16 residues. The junction had 2 bases not matched to a gene; V was cut back by 0 bases and J by 0 bases. In nucleotides, the CDR3 is TGTGCCAGCAGTTTATGGCGGGGGAGCTCCTACAATGAGCAGTTCTTC. Translated, it gives CASSLWRGSSYNEQFF.

V usage is TRBV10-3 and J usage is TRBJ2-7; D possibly corresponds to TRBD2 (5 bases). V lost 7 bases and J lost 0, with 13 bases in between. The CDR3 is 14 residues long. Germline V lookup: CDR1 ENHRY, CDR2 SYGVKD. CDR3 coding DNA: TGTGCCATCAAGAAAGCGGAATCCTCCTACGAGCAGTACTTC. Translating gives CAIKKAESSYEQYF.

This sequence joins TRBV2 and TRBJ1-2, with D uncertain. This CDR3 spans 14 amino acids. Trimming took off 6 bases at V and 2 bases at J, with 13 bases between the two ends. CDR1 SNHLY and CDR2 FYNNEI come from the germline V gene. The CDR3 is CASSPAFGNYGYTF. The CDR3 DNA is TGTGCCAGCAGCCCGGCGTTCGGGAACTATGGCTACACCTTC.

The rearrangement uses TRBV5-1 and TRBJ2-1; D remains unclear. In germline, CDR1 is SGHRS, CDR2 YFSETQ. The CDR3 spans 15 residues. The ends were cut back, 4 bases at V and 0 bases at J, with 11 bases in the middle. The CDR3, as DNA: TGCGCCAGCAGCCTCCCAAGCGACTCCTACAATGAGCAGTTCTTC. This translates into CASSLPSDSYNEQFF.

The chain uses TRBV7-2 and TRBJ2-6; 9 positions match TRBD1. With V trimmed by 5 bases and J by 2 bases, 10 bases remained unmatched. This CDR3 has 18 amino acids. CDR1 and CDR2 (germline): SGHTA, FQGNSA. The CDR3 sequence: CASSDSGQGFTGANVLTF. DNA for the CDR3: TGTGCCAGCAGCGATTCGGGACAGGGTTTTACTGGGGCCAACGTCCTGACTTTC. Full variable domain (missing parts from reference TRBV7-2 and TRBJ2-6): GAGVSQSPSNKVTEKGKDVELRCDPISGHTALYWYRQSLGQGLEFLIYFQGNSAPDKSGLPSDRFSAERTGGSVSTLTIQRTQQEDSAVYLCASSDSGQGFTGANVLTFGAGSRLTVL.

The chain uses TRBV6-2 or TRBV6-3 and TRBJ2-3; D perhaps matches TRBD2 (7 bases). The ends were cut back, 2 bases at V and 1 base at J, with 16 bases in the middle. The CDR3 is 17 residues long. Germline lookup yields CDR1 MNHEY and CDR2 SVGEGT. CDR3 sequence (DNA): TGTGCCAGCAGTTACCTGGGTGGGGGGGCCGGCACAGATACGCAGTATTTT. This translates into CASSYLGGGAGTDTQYF.

This chain uses TRBV19 with TRBJ2-2; TRBD2 matches 8 bases. The CDR3 has 16 residues. Looked up from germline, CDR1 is LNHDA and CDR2 is SQIVND (reference sequence). V gave up 9 bases and J gave up 5 bases; unmatched junction bases: 14. CDR3 nucleotides: TGTGCCAGCTCCCGAGCGGGGGCCCAGAGAACCGGGGAGCTGTTTTTT. Its protein product is CASSRAGAQRTGELFF.

This chain uses TRBV30 with TRBJ1-5, with 9 bases fitting TRBD1. Trimming took 7 bases from V and 1 from J; bases not matched to a gene: 11. CDR3 length: 16 residues. CDR1 is GTSNPN and CDR2 is SVGIG in the germline V gene (reference sequence). This CDR3 reads CAYSPPGTGSNQPQHF. In DNA, the CDR3 is TGTGCCTACTCACCCCCCGGGACAGGGAGCAATCAGCCCCAGCATTTT.